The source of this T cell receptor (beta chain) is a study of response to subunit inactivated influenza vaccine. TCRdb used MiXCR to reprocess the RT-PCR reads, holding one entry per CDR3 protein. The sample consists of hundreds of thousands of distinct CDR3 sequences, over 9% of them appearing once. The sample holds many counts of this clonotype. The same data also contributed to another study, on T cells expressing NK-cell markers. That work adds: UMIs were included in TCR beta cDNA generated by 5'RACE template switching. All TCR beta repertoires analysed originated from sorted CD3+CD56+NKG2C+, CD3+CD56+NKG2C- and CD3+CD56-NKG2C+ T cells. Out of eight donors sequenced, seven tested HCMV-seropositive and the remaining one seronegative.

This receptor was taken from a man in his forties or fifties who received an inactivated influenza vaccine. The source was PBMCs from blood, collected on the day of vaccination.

CDR3 protein: CASSQDITPSTDTQYF. The CDR3 nucleotides read TGTGCCAGCAGCCAAGATATCACGCCTAGCACAGATACGCAGTATTTT. J is TRBJ2-3 and V is TRBV4-2; D remains ambiguous. This CDR3 spans 16 amino acids. Germline V gene data show CDR1 as LGHNA and CDR2 as YNFKEQ. V dropped 0 bases and J dropped 0 bases, with 10 bases sitting between them.